The T cell receptor (beta chain) under discussion was sequenced for a study of T-cell reconstitution after alpha-beta-depleted transplantation in children. General study findings and limits: It was reported that alpha-beta T cells came from several hundred expanded graft clones (about two months after transplant). Surviving recipient T cells and intrathymic progenitors accounted for some patients' high TCRbeta diversity at day 60. T-cell counts and diversity at one year following transplant were attributed mainly to newly produced T cells.

Concerning this clonotype: Antigen: not known.

V was trimmed by 4 bases and J by 5 bases, leaving 8 bases between them. CDR1 and CDR2 from the germline V gene are MDHEN and SYDVKM. The CDR3 extends over 12 amino acids. TCRbeta library construction was performed incorporating unique molecular identifiers. TCRdb recomputed calls from the PCR reads with MiXCR, one row per CDR3 protein. The data show 200,000 to 300,000 distinct CDR3 sequences, around 25% seen once. The sequences come from PBMCs, collected before TCRalphabeta/CD19-depleted stem cell transplant. The gene calls are TRBV28 and TRBJ2-5; TRBD1 is a possible D gene (5 bases). The sequence was obtained from a girl aged 2 to 9 with Fanconi anemia, due to receive a stem cell transplant. The CDR3 here is CASSSAGETQYF. CDR3 DNA: TGTGCCAGCAGTTCCGCAGGGGAGACCCAGTACTTC.